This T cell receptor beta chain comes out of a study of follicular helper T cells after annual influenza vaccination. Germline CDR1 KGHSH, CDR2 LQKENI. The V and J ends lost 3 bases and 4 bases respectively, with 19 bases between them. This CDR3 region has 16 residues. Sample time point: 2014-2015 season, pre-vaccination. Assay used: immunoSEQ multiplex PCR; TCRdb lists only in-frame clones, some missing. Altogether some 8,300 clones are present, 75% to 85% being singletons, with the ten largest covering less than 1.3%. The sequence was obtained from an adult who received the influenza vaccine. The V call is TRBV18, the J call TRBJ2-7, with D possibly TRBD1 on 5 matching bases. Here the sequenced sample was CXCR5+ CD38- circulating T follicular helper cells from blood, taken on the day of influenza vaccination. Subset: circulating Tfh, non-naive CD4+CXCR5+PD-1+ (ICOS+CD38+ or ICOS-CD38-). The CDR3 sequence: CASSPQEAGNGYEQYF. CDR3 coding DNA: TGTGCCAGCTCACCGCAGGAAGCAGGGAACGGGTACGAGCAGTACTTC.